Each of the 8 T cell receptor beta chains below was sequenced from the same sample in a study of T cells in localized non-small cell lung cancer. The repertoire was sequenced with immunoSEQ multiplex PCR; TCRdb's copy has only in-frame clones and lacks some. Of some 3,500 clones detected, approximately 20% appear once; the ten largest clones hold around 5.5%. The input for sequencing was lung tumor tissue, taken before any cancer treatment. The receptors originated from a female donor at least 60 years old with stage II lung adenocarcinoma.

The V gene is TRBV11-3, the J gene TRBJ2-3; D unclear. This CDR3 contains 14 residues. The V gene lost 3 bases and the J gene lost 4 bases, with 11 bases spanning the gap. From germline, CDR1 is SGHNT and CDR2 YENEEA. The CDR3 loop reads CASSFSLEADTQYF. The CDR3 region has the DNA TGTGCCAGCAGCTTCTCTTTAGAGGCAGATACGCAGTATTTT.

The table lists this clone with a few counts. The chain carries TRBV11-3 and TRBJ2-5; 12 nucleotides agree with TRBD2. Germline V gene sequence: CDR1 SGHNT, CDR2 YENEEA. The V gene end was trimmed by 5 bases and the J gene end by 0 bases; junction bases not matched to a gene: 4. This CDR3 comprises 16 residues. CDR3: CASSPRTSGNQETQYF. The CDR3 nucleotides are TGTGCCAGCAGCCCCAGGACTAGCGGGAACCAAGAGACCCAGTACTTC.

V is TRBV28 and J is TRBJ2-5; possible D gene TRBD2, 6 bases. Germline lookup yields CDR1 MDHEN and CDR2 SYDVKM. V lost 5 bases and J 10 bases, leaving 26 bases between the germline ends. CDR3 length: 16 amino acids. The CDR3 sequence is CASSKMSGFVIGSQYF. The CDR3 DNA follows: TGTGCCAGCAGTAAAATGAGCGGGTTCGTTATAGGGAGCCAGTACTTC. The full variable domain, in which reference TRBV28 and TRBJ2-5 provide the parts outside the CDR3, is DVKVTQSSRYLVKRTGEKVFLECVQDMDHENMFWYRQDPGLGLRLIYFSYDVKMKEKGDIPEGYSVSREKKERFSLILESASTNQTSMYLCASSKMSGFVIGSQYFGPGTRLLVL.

This clone was counted between two and nine times. The chain recombines TRBV19 with TRBJ1-1; perhaps TRBD1 as D (5 bases). The V end lost 3 bases, the J end lost 1 base, and 12 bases lay between the germline ends. There are 15 residues in the CDR3. In germline, CDR1 is LNHDA, CDR2 SQIVND (reference sequence). The CDR3 loop reads CASSIRGTGNTEAFF. For the CDR3, the DNA is TGTGCCAGTAGTATCCGAGGGACGGGGAACACTGAAGCTTTCTTT.

This clone is medium-sized within its sample. The chain couples TRBV9 to TRBJ2-2, with a possible D match to TRBD2 (6 bases). Germline-derived CDR1 and CDR2 are SGDLS and YYNGEE. The CDR3 contains 16 residues. The V end lost 0 bases, the J end lost 4 bases, and 13 bases lay between the germline ends. This chain's CDR3 is CASSVAEGVGTGELFF. CDR3 nucleotide sequence: TGTGCCAGCAGCGTAGCGGAGGGAGTGGGCACCGGGGAGCTGTTTTTT. Looking up the rest from reference TRBV9 and TRBJ2-2 gives the full variable domain: DSGVTQTPKHLITATGQRVTLRCSPRSGDLSVYWYQQSLDQGLQFLIQYYNGEERAKGNILERFSAQQFPDLHSELNLSSLELGDSALYFCASSVAEGVGTGELFFGEGSRLTVL.

The chain joins TRBV11-3 to TRBJ2-1; 10 bases are shared with TRBD1. This CDR3 spans 15 amino acids. J was trimmed by 4 bases and V by 8 bases; bases with no gene match: 8. Germline loops: CDR1 SGHNT, CDR2 YENEEA. The chain's CDR3 is CASAGDRGHYNEQFF. The CDR3 DNA reads as TGTGCCAGCGCGGGGGACAGGGGACATTACAATGAGCAGTTCTTC.

Ten or more counts support this clone. The V gene is TRBV7-2, the J gene TRBJ2-5; D not resolved. Per germline, CDR1 SGHTA and CDR2 FQGNSA. Deletions cut 5 bases from V and 2 bases from J, with 9 bases between. CDR3 length: 13 residues. The CDR3 here is CASSRGRQETQYF. The CDR3 region has the DNA TGTGCCAGCAGCCGCGGTAGGCAAGAGACCCAGTACTTC.

Points on this clone: An end of the junction differs from the germline gene, which may be a read error. The V and J genes are TRBV6-8 and TRBJ2-1; no firm D call. This CDR3 has 16 residues. Germline lookup yields CDR1 MNHGY and CDR2 SAAAGT. The CDR3 DNA is TGTGCCAGTAGTTCCTCTGGCGGAACAGAATACAATGAGCAGTTCTTC. It codes for CASSSSGGTEYNEQFF.